The next 8 T cell receptor beta chains were all read from a single sample in a study of T cell responses to AZD1222 COVID-19 vaccine. Generated by immunoSEQ multiplex PCR, the TCRdb table keeps only in-frame clones and is missing some. The data hold 150,000 to 200,000 clones, with just over 90% observed a single time. Sequences were derived from peripheral blood, sampled 28 days after the second AZD1222 dose. The receptors were sampled from an adult who received the AZD1222 COVID-19 vaccine.

J is TRBJ1-1 and V is TRBV20-1; D remains ambiguous. From germline, CDR1 is DFQATT and CDR2 SNEGSKA (reference sequence). This CDR3 is 13 amino acids long. Trimming took 3 bases from V and 0 from J, leaving 8 bases between them. The CDR3 loop is CSASQQMNTEAFF. The CDR3 nucleotides read TGCAGTGCTAGTCAGCAGATGAACACTGAAGCTTTCTTT.

The chain joins TRBV6-6 to TRBJ1-1; TRBD1 agrees at 9 bases. The ends lost 6 bases at V and 6 bases at J; junction bases unmatched: 5. The CDR3 has 13 residues. Germline CDR1 MNHNY, CDR2 SVGAGI (reference sequence). The CDR3 loop reads CASRTGGGAEAFF. The CDR3 bases are TGTGCCAGCAGAACAGGGGGCGGCGCTGAAGCTTTCTTT.

This rearrangement joins TRBV9 to TRBJ2-1, with TRBD1 identical over 7 bases. The CDR3 spans 16 residues. Germline V lookup: CDR1 SGDLS, CDR2 YYNGEE. J was trimmed by 3 bases and V by 4 bases; bases with no gene match: 10. CDR3 nucleotide sequence: TGTGCCAGCAGCTCTAAACCGGGACAGAACTACAATGAGCAGTTCTTC. This translates into CASSSKPGQNYNEQFF.

The chain has TRBV10-2 and TRBJ2-1; D remains unclear. Per germline, CDR1 WSHSY and CDR2 SAAADI. The V end lost 6 bases, the J end lost 4 bases, and 10 bases lay between the germline ends. The CDR3 is 13 amino acids. The CDR3 bases are TGCGCCAGCAGGCCCTTAGATTACAATGAGCAGTTCTTC. This sequence encodes CASRPLDYNEQFF.

The rearrangement links TRBV7-2 to TRBJ2-1; 9 bases agree with TRBD2. Germline V gives CDR1 SGHTA, CDR2 FQGNSA. The CDR3 loop spans 16 amino acids. The junction had 4 bases not matched to a gene; V was cut back by 1 base and J by 3 bases. The DNA for the CDR3 is TGTGCCAGCAGCTTAGGACAGCGGGGGGACTACAATGAGCAGTTCTTC. Protein: CASSLGQRGDYNEQFF.

This clone showed up just once. The chain couples TRBV6-5 to TRBJ1-3; D is uncertain. Trimming shortened V by 2 bases and J by 2 bases, and 10 bases separated the two germline ends. Germline V CDR1 and CDR2: MNHEY, SVGAGI. The CDR3 covers 15 residues. CDR3 region: CASSYTSRTGNTIYF. In DNA, the CDR3 is TGTGCCAGCAGTTACACCAGTCGCACTGGAAACACCATATATTTT.

The chain is built from TRBV5-4 and TRBJ2-3; 8 bases are shared with TRBD2. The CDR3 is 14 residues long. Germline V gene lookup returns CDR1 SGHNT and CDR2 YYREEE (reference sequence). V shed 5 bases and J 6 bases; nucleotides not matched to a gene: 8. The CDR3 DNA reads TGTGCCAGCAGACTTAGCGGGGACGGGGATACGCAGTATTTT. It encodes CASRLSGDGDTQYF.

This chain uses TRBV10-3 with TRBJ2-2, with TRBD2 identical over 8 bases. Germline V gives CDR1 ENHRY, CDR2 SYGVKD. Germline trimming cut 4 bases from V and 1 base from J; bases unmatched to any gene: 14. The CDR3 spans 19 residues. DNA for the CDR3: TGTGCCATCAGTGGCCCCCGGAATAGCGGGACGAGGAACACCGGGGAGCTGTTTTTT. This encodes CAISGPRNSGTRNTGELFF.